The clone carrying this T cell receptor (beta chain) appeared once. Germline assignment: CDR1 MNHNY and CDR2 SVGAGI (reference sequence). With V trimmed by 2 bases and J by 6 bases, 3 bases remained unmatched. This CDR3 comprises 13 residues. Data came from immunoSEQ multiplex PCR; TCRdb stores just in-frame clones and leaves some out. The sample shows over 100,000 clones, around three quarters of them seen only once. The data were taken from a study of blood T cell repertoires in COVID-19. Study overall: The cDNA or gDNA used as material had been derived from T cells, B-cell-depleted T cells, or PBMCs.

The sequence was collected from a woman at least 80 years old with acute or convalescent COVID-19. The rearrangement links TRBV6-6 to TRBJ1-2; 7 bases match TRBD1. Material: peripheral blood. The CDR3 is CASSYKGGHGYTF. CDR3 DNA: TGTGCCAGCAGTTACAAAGGGGGCCATGGCTACACCTTC.